The 26 T cell receptor beta chains below were found in one sample sequenced in a study of T cell clonotyping in hematopoietic cell transplantation (dated by TCRdb to about 2021). The time point tag for this specimen amounts to: 180 days after allo-HCT. The method was the immunoSEQ multiplex PCR assay. The clones in this table, taken by TCRdb from immuneACCESS, are in-frame only. Not every clone is retained; where verified, under half of the shortfall comes from an unresolved V gene, and the cause of the rest is unknown. For this sample the table gives under 5,500 clones, of which about a quarter were detected only once. The ten biggest clones cover more than 13% of the sample. Sample: peripheral blood mononuclear cells, taken 180 days after allogeneic stem cell transplant. These receptors were taken from a male patient between 40 and 49 years old who had an allogeneic stem cell transplant from an unrelated donor, so the T cells may come from the graft donor. Some clones in this sample may be carry-over from other donors' samples.

This clone has only a few counts. This chain connects TRBV30 to TRBJ1-1; D is unresolved. V dropped 0 bases and J dropped 6 bases, with 11 bases sitting between them. Germline V gene lookup returns CDR1 GTSNPN and CDR2 SVGIG (reference sequence). This CDR3 is built from 13 residues. The CDR3 spells CAWSVESRPEAFF. The CDR3 bases are TGTGCCTGGAGTGTAGAGTCCAGGCCTGAAGCTTTCTTT.

The rearrangement links TRBV30 to TRBJ2-5; 9 nucleotides match TRBD1. CDR1 is GTSNPN and CDR2 is SVGIG in the germline V gene (reference sequence). There are 12 residues in the CDR3. Trimming took 5 bases from V and 5 from J; bases not matched to a gene: 3. CDR3 nucleotides: TGTGCCTGGGGGACAGGGAGGGAGACCCAGTACTTC. The encoded protein is CAWGTGRETQYF. Filled out from reference TRBV30 and TRBJ2-5, the complete variable domain reads SQTIHQWPATLVQPVGSPLSLECTVEGTSNPNLYWYRQAAGRGLQLLFYSVGIGQISSEVPQNLSASRPQDRQFILSSKKLLLSDSGFYLCAWGTGRETQYFGPGTRLLVL.

The chain is built from TRBV28 and TRBJ2-7; tentatively, D is TRBD1 or TRBD2 (5 bases each). CDR3 length equals 12 residues. The germline V gene encodes CDR1 MDHEN and CDR2 SYDVKM. The CDR3 DNA is TGTGCTGTAATGGGACCGCTTTACGAGCAGTACTTC. Protein: CAVMGPLYEQYF. Together with reference TRBV28 and TRBJ2-7, the CDR3 gives the full variable domain: DVKVTQSSRYLVKRTGEKVFLECVQDMDHENMFWYRQDPGLGLRLIYFSYDVKMKEKGDIPEGYSVSREKKERFSLILESASTNQTSMYLCAVMGPLYEQYFGPGTRLTVT.

V gene TRBV30 combines with J gene TRBJ2-7; TRBD1 or TRBD2 may be the D gene (5 bases each). The V gene lost 2 bases and the J gene lost 4 bases, with 12 bases spanning the gap. The CDR3 loop spans 13 amino acids. Germline assignment: CDR1 GTSNPN and CDR2 SVGIG (reference sequence). CDR3 amino acids: CAWSRGDLYEQYF. The DNA for the CDR3 is TGTGCCTGGAGTAGAGGGGATCTGTACGAGCAGTACTTC.

This chain joins TRBV9 and TRBJ1-1; tentatively, D is TRBD1 (5 bases). This CDR3 is built from 14 residues. From germline, CDR1 is SGDLS and CDR2 YYNGEE. V was trimmed by 3 bases and J by 1 base, leaving 10 bases between them. The CDR3 reads CASSALQENTEAFF. The CDR3 coding sequence is TGTGCCAGCAGCGCCTTACAGGAGAACACTGAAGCTTTCTTT.

The V call is TRBV4-1, the J call TRBJ2-7; possibly TRBD1 for D (6 bases). CDR1 MGHRA and CDR2 YSYEKL come from the germline V gene. This CDR3 contains 15 residues. CDR3 residues: CSTQDGRAGDYEQYF. The DNA of the CDR3 is TGCTCCACCCAGGACGGAAGGGCAGGGGACTACGAGCAGTACTTC.

This clone was recorded a few times. This chain uses TRBV19 with TRBJ1-5, with unresolved D. Trimming took off 5 bases at V and 7 bases at J, with 9 bases between the two ends. The CDR3 runs 12 residues. Per germline, CDR1 LNHDA and CDR2 SQIVND (reference sequence). The CDR3 is CASSDLSQPQHF. CDR3 coding DNA: TGTGCCAGTAGTGACTTAAGCCAGCCCCAGCATTTT.

Only a few counts were recorded for this clone. V and J are TRBV4-1 and TRBJ2-7, with D perhaps matching TRBD2 (5 bases). Trimming left V 5 bases short and J 3 bases short, with 17 bases between. Germline assignment: CDR1 MGHRA and CDR2 YSYEKL. The CDR3 has 15 residues. The CDR3 loop is CASSKPTSGSYEQYF. In DNA form, the CDR3 reads TGCGCCAGCAGCAAACCTACTTCGGGGAGCTACGAGCAGTACTTC.

This clone was counted a few times. The chain joins TRBV9 to TRBJ1-6; maybe TRBD1 (6 bases). Germline CDR1 SGDLS, CDR2 YYNGEE. Trimming took 4 bases from V and 5 from J, leaving 13 bases between them. CDR3 length: 15 amino acids. CDR3 protein: CASSIRQDHNSPLHF. DNA for the CDR3: TGTGCCAGCAGCATACGACAGGACCATAATTCACCCCTCCACTTT. Filled out from reference TRBV9 and TRBJ1-6, the complete variable domain reads DSGVTQTPKHLITATGQRVTLRCSPRSGDLSVYWYQQSLDQGLQFLIQYYNGEERAKGNILERFSAQQFPDLHSELNLSSLELGDSALYFCASSIRQDHNSPLHFGNGTRLTVT.

The chain links TRBV30 to TRBJ2-3; D not certain. The germline V and J ends were trimmed by 8 bases and 0 bases, with 18 bases remaining between them. Germline-derived CDR1 and CDR2 are GTSNPN and SVGIG (reference sequence). CDR3 length: 15 residues. The CDR3 DNA reads TGTGCCCGCCAAATAGCAGGATCTAGCACAGATACGCAGTATTTT. It is translated as CARQIAGSSTDTQYF.

This clone was detected a few times. V is TRBV4-3 and J is TRBJ1-3, with TRBD1 matching over 7 bases. CDR1 and CDR2 from the germline V gene are LGHNA and YSLEER. V dropped 0 bases and J dropped 0; count of bases not matched to a gene: 5. CDR3 length: 17 amino acids. The CDR3 DNA follows: TGCGCCAGCAGCCAAGATGGGACAGCCGGCTCTGGAAACACCATATATTTT. Translated: CASSQDGTAGSGNTIYF.

This rearrangement joins TRBV27 to TRBJ1-6, with unresolved D. From germline, CDR1 is MNHEY and CDR2 SMNVEV (reference sequence). Trimming removed 0 bases from V and 2 bases from J, with 8 bases in between. This CDR3 spans 16 amino acids. The CDR3 loop reads CASSLSGIPYNSPLHF. Here the CDR3 DNA reads TGTGCCAGCAGTTTATCTGGGATTCCCTATAATTCACCCCTCCACTTT.

This sequence joins TRBV5-6 and TRBJ2-7; D is undetermined. CDR1 is SGHDT, CDR2 YYEEEE, per germline. The CDR3 is 11 residues long. The V end lost 3 bases, the J end lost 7 bases, and 8 bases lay between the germline ends. Here the CDR3 reads CASSYGGEQYF. As DNA, the CDR3 is TGTGCCAGCAGCTATGGTGGTGAGCAGTACTTC.

V is TRBV5-5 and J is TRBJ1-2, with D possibly TRBD1 on 5 matching bases. Germline assignment: CDR1 SGHKS and CDR2 YYEKEE (reference sequence). The V and J ends lost 0 bases and 2 bases respectively, with 14 bases between them. This CDR3 is 16 amino acids long. CDR3 amino acids: CASSLAPGAGNYGYTF. CDR3 DNA sequence: TGTGCCAGCAGCTTGGCCCCCGGGGCAGGCAACTATGGCTACACCTTC.

The chain couples TRBV30 to TRBJ1-1; D call uncertain. V was pared by 8 bases and J by 9 bases, with 22 bases between. Germline V gene data show CDR1 as GTSNPN and CDR2 as SVGIG (reference sequence). The CDR3 consists of 13 residues. CDR3 in DNA: TGTGCCAACACCCCCACCGGGTACCGACAAGCTTTCTTT. Protein sequence: CANTPTGYRQAFF. Filled out from reference TRBV30 and TRBJ1-1, the complete variable domain reads SQTIHQWPATLVQPVGSPLSLECTVEGTSNPNLYWYRQAAGRGLQLLFYSVGIGQISSEVPQNLSASRPQDRQFILSSKKLLLSDSGFYLCANTPTGYRQAFFGQGTRLTVV.

This clone was found a few times. The rearrangement links TRBV6-5 to TRBJ1-3; no reliable D call. CDR1 and CDR2 (germline): MNHEY, SVGAGI. This CDR3 is 14 amino acids long. V was clipped by 6 bases and J by 0 bases, with 9 bases between them. The CDR3 sequence: CASSHVNSGNTIYF. As DNA, the CDR3 is TGTGCCAGCAGCCATGTCAACTCTGGAAACACCATATATTTT.

This clone came up a few times. The chain links TRBV4-1 to TRBJ1-2, with a possible D match to TRBD1 (5 bases). Germline CDR1 MGHRA, CDR2 YSYEKL. The germline V and J ends were trimmed by 5 bases and 5 bases, with 24 bases remaining between them. The CDR3 totals 17 residues. In nucleotides, the CDR3 is TGCGCCAGCAGCGTGCAGGGAACCGCCTTATCCCCTTATGGCTACACCTTC. This translates into CASSVQGTALSPYGYTF.

This clone came up a few times. This chain connects TRBV4-3 to TRBJ2-7, with TRBD2 matching over 7 bases. Germline CDR1 reads LGHNA; CDR2 reads YSLEER. CDR3 length equals 16 residues. After removal of 1 base from V and 2 bases from J, the junction contained 8 bases not matched to a gene. The CDR3 bases are TGCGCCAGCAGCCAAGGAGCGGGGAGCGGTGCCTACGAGCAGTACTTC. Amino acids: CASSQGAGSGAYEQYF.

This sequence joins TRBV6-9 and TRBJ1-2; D call uncertain. Germline V gene data show CDR1 as MNHGY and CDR2 as SVAAGI. The ends were cut back, 6 bases at V and 6 bases at J, with 8 bases in the middle. The CDR3 loop spans 11 amino acids. The CDR3 DNA follows: TGTGCCAGCAGCTCCTTCGATGGCTACACCTTC. Encoded protein: CASSSFDGYTF.

This clone was counted a single time. V usage is TRBV28 and J usage is TRBJ2-7; no clear D gene. Deletions cut 3 bases from V and 0 bases from J, with 3 bases between. Germline V gene sequence: CDR1 MDHEN, CDR2 SYDVKM. This CDR3 has 12 amino acids. The CDR3 bases are TGTGCCAGCAGTTTCAGCTCCTACGAGCAGTACTTC. Translation: CASSFSSYEQYF. The variable domain in full, completed from reference TRBV28 and TRBJ2-7, reads DVKVTQSSRYLVKRTGEKVFLECVQDMDHENMFWYRQDPGLGLRLIYFSYDVKMKEKGDIPEGYSVSREKKERFSLILESASTNQTSMYLCASSFSSYEQYFGPGTRLTVT.

CDR3 DNA: TGTGCCAGCGCACTAGCGGGATACTACGAGCAGTACTTC. It encodes CASALAGYYEQYF. The V gene is TRBV6-5, the J gene TRBJ2-7; the match to TRBD2 covers 10 bases. CDR1 is MNHEY and CDR2 is SVGAGI in the germline V gene. Trimming removed 8 bases from V and 3 bases from J; junction bases left unmatched: 4. The CDR3 contains 13 residues.

The chain has TRBV5-1 and TRBJ2-5; D might be TRBD1 or TRBD2, each matching 5 bases. The CDR3 sequence is 14 residues long. Trimming removed 3 bases at V and 2 bases at J, with 11 bases between. CDR1 is SGHRS and CDR2 is YFSETQ in the germline V gene. CDR3 sequence (DNA): TGCGCCAGCAGCTACCGGGACCAACAAGAGACCCAGTACTTC. It translates to CASSYRDQQETQYF.

This clone has more than one count but fewer than ten. The V gene is TRBV28, the J gene TRBJ1-6, with 10 bases that match TRBD1. Germline CDR1 is MDHEN and CDR2 is SYDVKM. With 7 bases clipped from V and 6 bases from J, the junction kept 6 bases outside the gene matches. This CDR3 has 15 residues. CDR3 amino acids: CASNPGDRGNSPLHF. CDR3 in DNA: TGTGCCAGCAACCCGGGGGACAGGGGTAATTCACCCCTCCACTTT.

The CDR3 DNA follows: TGCGCCAGCAGCCAAGATGGGACGGGCACAGATACGCAGTATTTT. Translating gives CASSQDGTGTDTQYF. The rearrangement joins TRBV4-1 to TRBJ2-3; tentatively, D is TRBD1 or TRBD2 (5 bases each). Germline loops: CDR1 MGHRA, CDR2 YSYEKL. The ends were cut back, 0 bases at V and 1 base at J, with 8 bases in the middle. The CDR3 runs 15 residues.

This rearrangement joins TRBV7-9 to TRBJ1-2; D is unresolved. V gave up 6 bases and J gave up 3 bases, with 17 bases separating them. The germline CDR1 and CDR2 sequences are SEHNR and FQNEAQ (reference sequence). CDR3 size: 15 residues. The CDR3 protein is CASSGVGKLDYGYTF. The CDR3 DNA is TGTGCCAGCAGTGGTGTCGGCAAGCTTGACTATGGCTACACCTTC.

Only a few counts were recorded for this clone. The rearrangement uses TRBV29-1 and TRBJ1-2; TRBD1 matches at 9 bases. J lost 4 bases, V lost 7 bases, and 7 bases had no gene match. The CDR3 extends over 13 amino acids. The germline V gene encodes CDR1 SQVTM and CDR2 ANQGSEA. The CDR3 spells CSGTGERSYGYTF. CDR3 sequence (DNA): TGCAGCGGGACAGGGGAAAGGAGCTATGGCTACACCTTC.